This section outlines one T cell receptor beta chain sequence together with its context. Its target is unknown. Germline CDR1 and CDR2: MNHNY and SVGAGI (reference sequence). Trimming removed 2 bases at V and 5 bases at J, with 6 bases between. The CDR3 is 12 residues long. This sample is drawn from a study of blood T cells in healthy people across ages. Study-wide background: About one barcoded beta molecule per two T cells was captured by template switching. Study outcomes and limitations: Estimates of diversity drawn from one million T cells were considered underestimates. Unsorted PBMCs blocked a conclusive comparison of naive and antigen-experienced cells.

A second PCR, run for about 7 to 11 cycles, used a sample-barcoded 5' primer plus a J-beta primer mix. TCRdb redid the calling of the 5' RACE reads with MiXCR, one entry per CDR3 protein. The sample yields about 1.5 million distinct CDR3 sequences, 35% to 45% seen once. Isolated PBMCs totaled at least 6 million in each sample. The V call is TRBV6-6, the J call TRBJ2-5; the D is unclear. Sequenced input: blood. This sequence was found in a woman younger than 30 in good health. The CDR3, as DNA: TGTGCCAGCAGTTACCCAGTGGAGACCCAGTACTTC. It specifies CASSYPVETQYF.